This TCR beta chain was found in a study of technical replicates of blood from a few donors. Clones were read by immunoSEQ multiplex PCR, and TCRdb kept only the in-frame ones, dropping some. The sample contains 75,000 to 100,000 clones, 94% of which appear only once. The CDR3 is made up of 14 amino acids. Germline-derived CDR1 and CDR2 are SQVTM and ANQGSEA. Trimming pared 7 bases from V and 3 bases from J, leaving 16 bases between. This sequence originates from a human donor in good health. Sequences were obtained from T cells isolated from PBMCs. The genes are TRBV29-1 and TRBJ1-3; tentatively, D is TRBD1 (5 bases). The CDR3: CSATFGTYGNTIYF. DNA of the CDR3: TGCAGCGCAACCTTCGGGACTTATGGAAACACCATATATTTT.